The 18 T cell receptor beta chains reported below all come from one sample, sequenced in a study of blood T cell repertoires in COVID-19. Libraries were prepared by immunoSEQ multiplex PCR; TCRdb keeps only in-frame clonotypes and omits some of them. The table records roughly 70,000 clones, 80% of them present only once. The sequenced material came from peripheral blood. The receptors derive from a human donor in a cohort sampled during active COVID-19.

This chain links TRBV28 with TRBJ2-3; 9 bases map to TRBD2. V dropped 3 bases and J dropped 2; count of bases not matched to a gene: 6. From germline, CDR1 is MDHEN and CDR2 SYDVKM. This CDR3 has 16 amino acids. CDR3 in DNA: TGTGCCAGCAGTTTCGGACTAGCGAGGTACACAGATACGCAGTATTTT. It specifies CASSFGLARYTDTQYF.

The chain is built from TRBV5-6 and TRBJ2-4; possibly TRBD2 for D (7 bases). Germline V gene data show CDR1 as SGHDT and CDR2 as YYEEEE. This CDR3 has 15 amino acids. The V end lost 4 bases, the J end lost 6 bases, and 17 bases lay between the germline ends. This CDR3 is CASSGGAPVRNIQYF. In DNA, the CDR3 is TGTGCCAGCAGCGGGGGGGCGCCGGTCCGAAACATTCAGTACTTC. Full variable domain (remainder filled in from reference TRBV5-6 and TRBJ2-4): DAGVTQSPTHLIKTRGQQVTLRCSPKSGHDTVSWYQQALGQGPQFIFQYYEEEERQRGNFPDRFSGHQFPNYSSELNVNALLLGDSALYLCASSGGAPVRNIQYFGAGTRLSVL.

The J gene is TRBJ2-5, the V gene TRBV7-2, with a weak D call TRBD1 (6 bases). V lost 1 base and J lost 5, with 11 bases in between. The CDR3 totals 14 residues. Germline CDR1 and CDR2: SGHTA and FQGNSA. The CDR3 loop reads CASSLVGARETQYF. For the CDR3, the DNA is TGTGCCAGCAGCTTAGTGGGGGCGCGGGAGACCCAGTACTTC.

The CDR3 loop is CASSLTPGEQYF. The CDR3 nucleotides read TGTGCCAGCAGCTTAACCCCGGGCGAGCAGTACTTC. V is TRBV5-8 and J is TRBJ2-7; D unresolved. The V gene lost 2 bases and the J gene lost 6 bases, with 9 bases spanning the gap. Germline values: CDR1 SGHTS, CDR2 YDEGEE. CDR3 length: 12 residues. Full variable domain (outside the CDR3, taken from reference TRBV5-8 and TRBJ2-7): EAGVTQSPTHLIKTRGQQATLRCSPISGHTSVYWYQQALGLGLQFLLWYDEGEERNRGNFPPRFSGRQFPNYSSELNVNALELEDSALYLCASSLTPGEQYFGPGTRLTVT.

This rearrangement joins TRBV20-1 to TRBJ2-1, with D tentatively TRBD1 (5 bases). The CDR3 loop spans 11 amino acids. Germline assignment: CDR1 DFQATT and CDR2 SNEGSKA (reference sequence). The CDR3 is CGAPQYNEQFF. CDR3 in DNA: TGCGGGGCGCCGCAATACAATGAGCAGTTCTTC.

The chain combines TRBV3-1 (or the pseudogene TRBV3-2) with TRBJ2-7; 10 nucleotides match TRBD2. With 0 bases clipped from V and 4 bases from J, the junction kept 3 bases outside the gene matches. Germline-derived CDR1 and CDR2 are LGHDT and YNNKEL (reference sequence). The CDR3 contains 15 residues. CDR3 nucleotides: TGTGCCAGCAGCCAAGATGCTAGCGGGAGTTACGAGCAGTACTTC. Translation gives CASSQDASGSYEQYF.

The chain employs TRBV28 and TRBJ2-1; maybe TRBD2 (6 bases). V lost 5 bases and J lost 4, with 12 bases in between. This CDR3 spans 14 amino acids. Germline loops: CDR1 MDHEN, CDR2 SYDVKM. The CDR3 nucleotides are TGTGCCAGCAGTAGGAGGGCCTCTTACAATGAGCAGTTCTTC. Amino acid sequence: CASSRRASYNEQFF.

The CDR3 nucleotides read TGTGCCAGCAGCTCTAGACAGGGAGAACAGCCCCAGCATTTT. Translation gives CASSSRQGEQPQHF. V usage is TRBV7-2 and J usage is TRBJ1-5; 7 bases agree with TRBD1. Germline V gives CDR1 SGHTA, CDR2 FQGNSA. This CDR3 region has 14 residues. V gave up 4 bases and J gave up 7 bases; unmatched junction bases: 7.

This chain's CDR3 is CACKQTGGINQPQHF. For the CDR3, the DNA is TGTGCCTGCAAACAAACAGGGGGTATTAATCAGCCCCAGCATTTT. The chain combines TRBV30 with TRBJ1-5; TRBD1 agrees at 8 bases. V gave up 6 bases and J gave up 4 bases; unmatched junction bases: 11. The CDR3 is 15 residues long. Germline CDR1 GTSNPN, CDR2 SVGIG (reference sequence).

The V call is TRBV5-1, the J call TRBJ2-1, with 7 positions matching TRBD2. The CDR3 covers 13 residues. The germline V gene encodes CDR1 SGHRS and CDR2 YFSETQ. The V segment lost 1 base and the J segment 8 bases; nucleotides outside the gene matches: 3. Written as DNA, the CDR3 is TGCGCCAGCAGCTTGCGCGCGGGAGATGAGCAGTTCTTC. This translates into CASSLRAGDEQFF. Full variable domain (missing parts from reference TRBV5-1 and TRBJ2-1): KAGVTQTPRYLIKTRGQQVTLSCSPISGHRSVSWYQQTPGQGLQFLFEYFSETQRNKGNFPGRFSGRQFSNSRSEMNVSTLELGDSALYLCASSLRAGDEQFFGPGTRLTVL.

The V gene is TRBV30, the J gene TRBJ2-6; 8 nucleotides line up with TRBD2. Germline CDR1 and CDR2: GTSNPN and SVGIG (reference sequence). V lost 4 bases and J lost 2; bases outside the gene matches: 4. The CDR3 length is 15 residues. The CDR3 nucleotides are TGTGCCTGGACGGGGGGGGGCGCTGGGGCCAACGTCCTGACTTTC. It specifies CAWTGGGAGANVLTF.

There are a few counts of this clone. This chain joins TRBV4-1 and TRBJ2-7; TRBD2 agrees at 11 bases. The V segment lost 0 bases and the J segment 2 bases; nucleotides outside the gene matches: 6. The CDR3 runs 17 residues. CDR1 MGHRA and CDR2 YSYEKL come from the germline V gene. CDR3 bases: TGCGCCAGCAGCCAAGATTCCGCACTAGCGGGAGCCTACGAGCAGTACTTC. It yields the protein CASSQDSALAGAYEQYF.

In its sample, this clone was seen a few times. V and J are TRBV29-1 and TRBJ2-1; TRBD2 matches 12 bases. The V gene's germline CDR1 is SQVTM and CDR2 ANQGSEA. Trimming cost V 8 bases and J 9 bases; bases outside gene matches: 2. This CDR3 has 11 residues. The CDR3 reads CSLAGGSEQFF. The CDR3 nucleotides read TGCAGCCTAGCGGGAGGGAGTGAGCAGTTCTTC.

J is TRBJ2-1 and V is TRBV5-1; 10 positions match TRBD2. The junction had 5 bases not matched to a gene; V was cut back by 4 bases and J by 4 bases. The CDR3 extends over 15 amino acids. Germline values: CDR1 SGHRS, CDR2 YFSETQ. This chain's CDR3 is CASSASGSPYNEQFF. CDR3 DNA sequence: TGCGCCAGCAGCGCTAGCGGGAGCCCGTACAATGAGCAGTTCTTC.

The genes are TRBV24-1 and TRBJ2-1; a possible D gene is TRBD1 (6 bases). Trimming cost V 1 base and J 6 bases, with 9 bases left between them. The V gene's germline CDR1 is KGHDR and CDR2 SFDVKD. The CDR3 extends over 14 amino acids. CDR3 in DNA: TGTGCCACCAGTGATTTTTGGACAGTCAATGAGCAGTTCTTC. Translated: CATSDFWTVNEQFF.

The gene calls are TRBV7-2 and TRBJ2-3; a possible D gene is TRBD2 (7 bases). V was trimmed by 2 bases and J by 1 base, leaving 13 bases between them. Per the germline V gene, CDR1 is SGHTA and CDR2 is FQGNSA. The CDR3 runs 16 residues. The CDR3 nucleotides are TGTGCCAGCAGCTTATGGCGCGGGGGCCGCACAGATACGCAGTATTTT. Its translation is CASSLWRGGRTDTQYF.

In its sample, this clone was seen once. The genes are TRBV5-4 and TRBJ2-7, with a possible D match to TRBD2 (5 bases). The CDR3 has 12 amino acids. The V end lost 0 bases, the J end lost 4 bases, and 5 bases lay between the germline ends. CDR1 and CDR2 from the germline V gene are SGHNT and YYREEE (reference sequence). The CDR3 DNA follows: TGTGCCAGCAGCTTGGGGGAGTACGAGCAGTACTTC. As protein: CASSLGEYEQYF.

This clone turned up a few times. The CDR3 region has the DNA TGCGCCAGCAGCTTGAGACAGGGGCGGGACACCGGGGAGCTGTTTTTT. It yields the protein CASSLRQGRDTGELFF. The rearrangement links TRBV5-1 to TRBJ2-2; 8 positions match TRBD1. CDR1 SGHRS and CDR2 YFSETQ come from the germline V gene. Trimming at V came to 1 base and at J to 3 bases, leaving 5 bases not matched to a gene. CDR3 length: 16 residues.